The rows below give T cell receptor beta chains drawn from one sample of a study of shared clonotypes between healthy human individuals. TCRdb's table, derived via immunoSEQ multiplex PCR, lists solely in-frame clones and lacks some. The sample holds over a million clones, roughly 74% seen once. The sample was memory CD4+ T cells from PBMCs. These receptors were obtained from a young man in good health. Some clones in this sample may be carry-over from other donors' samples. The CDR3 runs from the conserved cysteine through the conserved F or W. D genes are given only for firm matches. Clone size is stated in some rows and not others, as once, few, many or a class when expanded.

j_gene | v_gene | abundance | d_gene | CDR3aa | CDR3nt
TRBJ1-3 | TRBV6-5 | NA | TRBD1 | CASSSQGISGNTIYF | TGTGCCAGCAGTTCACAGGGGATCTCTGGAAACACCATATATTTT
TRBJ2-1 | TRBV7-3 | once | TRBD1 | CASSSGGGANGLGEQFF | TGTGCCAGCAGCTCAGGGGGCGGGGCTAACGGACTTGGGGAGCAGTTCTTC
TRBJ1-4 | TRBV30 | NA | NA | CASTGFPNEKLFF | TGTGCCTCTACAGGGTTTCCTAATGAAAAACTGTTTTTT
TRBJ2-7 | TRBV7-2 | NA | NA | CASSLSPVGWYEQYF | TGTGCCAGCAGCTTAAGCCCCGTGGGATGGTACGAGCAGTACTTC
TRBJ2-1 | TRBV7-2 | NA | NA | CASSPLTGSNEQFF | TGTGCCAGCAGCCCCTTGACAGGTTCCAATGAGCAGTTCTTC
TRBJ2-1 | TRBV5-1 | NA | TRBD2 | CASSPGWLAGQHNEQFF | TGCGCCAGCAGCCCCGGTTGGCTAGCGGGACAACACAATGAGCAGTTCTTC
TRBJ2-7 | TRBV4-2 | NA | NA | CASSQGGDAYEQYF | TGTGCCAGCAGCCAAGGGGGGGATGCCTACGAGCAGTACTTC
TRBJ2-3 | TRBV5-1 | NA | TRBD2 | CASSPGWLAGGSDTQYF | TGCGCCAGCAGCCCCGGATGGCTAGCGGGAGGTTCAGATACGCAGTATTTT
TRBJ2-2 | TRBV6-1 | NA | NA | CASSGQTTGELFF | TGTGCCAGCAGCGGGCAGACCACCGGGGAGCTGTTTTTT
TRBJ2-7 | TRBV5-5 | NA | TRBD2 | CASSQAYGTRAVYEQYF | TGTGCCAGCAGCCAAGCTTACGGGACTAGAGCGGTTTACGAGCAGTACTTC
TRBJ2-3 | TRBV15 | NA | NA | CATSRIPTDTQYF | TGTGCCACCAGCAGAATACCCACAGATACGCAGTATTTT
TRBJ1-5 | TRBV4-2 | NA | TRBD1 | CASSWFGQGENQPQHF | TGTGCCAGCAGCTGGTTCGGACAGGGGGAGAATCAGCCCCAGCATTTT
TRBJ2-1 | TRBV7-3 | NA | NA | CASSTIGGAAYNEQFF | TGTGCCAGCAGCACAATTGGCGGGGCCGCGTACAATGAGCAGTTCTTC
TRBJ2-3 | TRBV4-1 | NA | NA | CASSQDASGDTQYF | TGCGCCAGCAGCCAAGATGCGAGTGGGGATACGCAGTATTTT
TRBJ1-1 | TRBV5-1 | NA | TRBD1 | CASSIRTGGSSTEAFF | TGCGCCAGCAGCATAAGGACAGGGGGCTCGAGTACTGAAGCTTTCTTT
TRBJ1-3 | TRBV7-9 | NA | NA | CASSLGKAKQGNTIYF | TGTGCCAGCAGCTTAGGTAAGGCGAAGCAGGGAAACACCATATATTTT
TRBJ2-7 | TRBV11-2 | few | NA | CASSLEAVSYEQYF | TGTGCCAGCAGCTTAGAGGCGGTATCCTACGAGCAGTACTTC
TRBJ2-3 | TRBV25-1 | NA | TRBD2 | CASSPPGGYTDTQYF | TGTGCCAGCAGTCCCCCGGGGGGGTACACAGATACGCAGTATTTT
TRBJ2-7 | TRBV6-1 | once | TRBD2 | CASSEVGLARTYEQYF | TGTGCCAGCAGTGAAGTGGGACTAGCGAGAACCTACGAGCAGTACTTC
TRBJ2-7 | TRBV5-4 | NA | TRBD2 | CASSSGLAASYEQYF | TGTGCCAGCAGCTCGGGACTAGCGGCCTCCTACGAGCAGTACTTC
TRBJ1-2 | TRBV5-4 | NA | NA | CASSFGRTSYTF | TGTGCCAGCAGCTTTGGAAGGACGTCCTACACCTTC
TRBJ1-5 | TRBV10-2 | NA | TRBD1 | CASIPGQGTNQPQHF | TGCGCCAGCATTCCGGGACAGGGTACCAATCAGCCCCAGCATTTT
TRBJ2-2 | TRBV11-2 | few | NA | CASSLDGAVNTGELFF | TGTGCCAGCAGCTTAGATGGCGCTGTGAACACCGGGGAGCTGTTTTTT
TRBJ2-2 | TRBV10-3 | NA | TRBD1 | CAISPTGGTGELFF | TGTGCCATCAGTCCGACAGGGGGCACCGGGGAGCTGTTTTTT
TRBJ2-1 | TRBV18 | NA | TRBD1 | CASSPPGQYNEQFF | TGTGCCAGCTCACCACCGGGACAGTACAATGAGCAGTTCTTC
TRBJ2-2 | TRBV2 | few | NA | CASRGPATGELFF | TGTGCCAGCAGGGGGCCGGCCACCGGGGAGCTGTTTTTT
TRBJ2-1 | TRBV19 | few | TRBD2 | CASSIAGGLYNEQFF | TGTGCCAGTAGTATAGCGGGAGGGCTCTACAATGAGCAGTTCTTC
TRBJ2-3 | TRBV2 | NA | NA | CASSSLANTDTQYF | TGTGCCAGCAGCTCACTAGCTAACACAGATACGCAGTATTTT
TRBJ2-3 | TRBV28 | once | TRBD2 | CASSLLNPAGGADTQYF | TGTGCCAGCAGTTTATTGAATCCTGCGGGAGGGGCAGATACGCAGTATTTT
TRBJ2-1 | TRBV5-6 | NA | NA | CASSFSAGVGEQFF | TGTGCCAGCAGCTTTTCAGCAGGGGTTGGAGAGCAGTTCTTC
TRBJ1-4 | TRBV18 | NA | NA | CASSGDRNEKLFF | TGTGCCAGCTCAGGGGACCGTAATGAAAAACTGTTTTTT
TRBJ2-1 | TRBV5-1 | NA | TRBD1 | CASSPRDRGHEQFF | TGCGCCAGCAGCCCCAGGGACAGGGGGCATGAGCAGTTCTTC
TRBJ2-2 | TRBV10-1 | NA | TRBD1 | CASSAATGANTGELFF | TGCGCCAGCAGTGCAGCGACAGGGGCGAACACCGGGGAGCTGTTTTTT
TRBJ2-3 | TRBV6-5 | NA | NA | CATKSQDTQYF | TGTGCCACCAAGTCCCAGGATACGCAGTATTTT
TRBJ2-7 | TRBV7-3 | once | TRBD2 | CASSLSGLGGRDEQYF | TGTGCCAGCAGCCTCAGCGGACTAGGAGGAAGGGACGAGCAGTACTTC
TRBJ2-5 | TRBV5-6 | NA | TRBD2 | CASSRGLAVLGETQYF | TGTGCCAGCAGCCGGGGACTAGCGGTCCTTGGGGAGACCCAGTACTTC
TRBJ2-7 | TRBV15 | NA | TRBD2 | CATSRRLAPSYEQYF | TGTGCCACCAGCAGAAGACTAGCGCCTTCCTACGAGCAGTACTTC
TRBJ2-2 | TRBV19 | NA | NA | CASGQGSGTGELFF | TGTGCCAGTGGCCAGGGCTCGGGCACCGGGGAGCTGTTTTTT
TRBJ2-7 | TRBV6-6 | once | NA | CASQPTVGGLHEQYF | TGTGCCAGCCAACCCACCGTCGGGGGATTACACGAGCAGTACTTC
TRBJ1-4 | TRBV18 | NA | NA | CASSPPFQGEEKLFF | TGTGCCAGCTCACCACCGTTCCAAGGGGAAGAAAAACTGTTTTTT
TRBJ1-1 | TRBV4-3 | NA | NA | CASSRVGGRENTEAFF | TGCGCCAGCAGCCGGGTGGGGGGACGGGAGAACACTGAAGCTTTCTTT
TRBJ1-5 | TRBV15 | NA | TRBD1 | CATSRQGGNQPQHF | TGTGCCACCAGCAGACAGGGGGGCAATCAGCCCCAGCATTTT
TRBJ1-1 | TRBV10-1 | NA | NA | CASSGTRGGTEAFF | TGCGCCAGCAGTGGGACGAGGGGCGGCACTGAAGCTTTCTTT
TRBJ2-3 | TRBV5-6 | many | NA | CASSLSSGADTQYF | TGTGCCAGCAGCTTGTCATCAGGGGCGGATACGCAGTATTTT
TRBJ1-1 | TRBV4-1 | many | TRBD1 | CASSQEGAIRNTEAFF | TGCGCCAGCAGCCAGGAGGGGGCAATACGGAACACTGAAGCTTTCTTT
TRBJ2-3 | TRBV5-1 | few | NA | CASSAHRTDTQYF | TGCGCCAGCAGCGCCCACCGCACAGATACGCAGTATTTT
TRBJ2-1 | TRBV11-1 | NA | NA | CASLSSPDSDEQFF | TGTGCCAGCCTGTCGTCTCCGGATAGCGATGAGCAGTTCTTC
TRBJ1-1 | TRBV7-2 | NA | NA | CASSLASVRQNTEAFF | TGTGCCAGCAGCTTAGCGTCAGTTAGACAGAACACTGAAGCTTTCTTT
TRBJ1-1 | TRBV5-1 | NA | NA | CASSLVQGLNTEAFF | TGCGCCAGCAGCTTGGTCCAGGGTTTGAACACTGAAGCTTTCTTT
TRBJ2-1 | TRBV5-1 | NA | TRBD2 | CASSRGGSSYNEQFF | TGCGCCAGCAGCCGTGGCGGGAGCTCCTACAATGAGCAGTTCTTC
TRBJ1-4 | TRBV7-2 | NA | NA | CASSFQRNEKLFF | TGTGCCAGCAGCTTCCAGCGAAATGAAAAACTGTTTTTT